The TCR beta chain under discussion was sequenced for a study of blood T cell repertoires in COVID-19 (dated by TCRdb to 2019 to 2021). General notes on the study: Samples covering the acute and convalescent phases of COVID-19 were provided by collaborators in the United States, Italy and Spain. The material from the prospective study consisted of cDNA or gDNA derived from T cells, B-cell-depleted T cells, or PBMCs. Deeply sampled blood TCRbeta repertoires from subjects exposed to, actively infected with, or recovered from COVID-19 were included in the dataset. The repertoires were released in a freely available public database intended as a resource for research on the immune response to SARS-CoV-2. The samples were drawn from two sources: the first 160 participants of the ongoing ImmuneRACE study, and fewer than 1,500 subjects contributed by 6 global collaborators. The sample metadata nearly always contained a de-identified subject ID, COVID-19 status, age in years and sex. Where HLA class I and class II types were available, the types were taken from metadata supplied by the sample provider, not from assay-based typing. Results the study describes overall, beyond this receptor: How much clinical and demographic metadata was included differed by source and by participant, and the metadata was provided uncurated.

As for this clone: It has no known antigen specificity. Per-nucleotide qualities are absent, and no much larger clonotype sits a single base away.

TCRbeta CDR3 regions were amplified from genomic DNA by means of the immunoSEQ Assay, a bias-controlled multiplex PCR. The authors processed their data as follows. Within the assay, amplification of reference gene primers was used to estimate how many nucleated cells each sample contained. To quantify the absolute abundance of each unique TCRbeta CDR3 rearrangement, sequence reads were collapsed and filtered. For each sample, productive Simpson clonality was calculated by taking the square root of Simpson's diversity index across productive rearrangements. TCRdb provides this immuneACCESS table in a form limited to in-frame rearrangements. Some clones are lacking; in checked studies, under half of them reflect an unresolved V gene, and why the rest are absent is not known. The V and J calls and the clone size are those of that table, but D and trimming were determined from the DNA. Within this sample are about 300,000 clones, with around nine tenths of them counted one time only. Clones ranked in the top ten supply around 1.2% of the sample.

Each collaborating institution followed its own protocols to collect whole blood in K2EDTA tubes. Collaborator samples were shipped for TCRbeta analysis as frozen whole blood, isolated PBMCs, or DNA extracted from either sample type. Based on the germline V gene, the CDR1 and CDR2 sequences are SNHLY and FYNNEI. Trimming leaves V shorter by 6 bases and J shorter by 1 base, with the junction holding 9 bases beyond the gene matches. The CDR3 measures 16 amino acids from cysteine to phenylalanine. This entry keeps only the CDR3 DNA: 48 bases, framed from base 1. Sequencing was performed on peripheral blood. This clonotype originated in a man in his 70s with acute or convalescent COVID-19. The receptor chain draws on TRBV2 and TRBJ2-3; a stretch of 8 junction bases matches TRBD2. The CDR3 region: CASRLEAGVGTDTQYF. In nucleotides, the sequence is TGTGCCAGCAGACTTGAAGCGGGAGTCGGCACAGATACGCAGTATTTT.